The present TCR beta chain was sequenced within a study of control samples from healthy donors and cancer patients. Germline CDR1 reads SGHDT; CDR2 reads YYEEEE. This CDR3 contains 15 residues. Trimming left V 4 bases short and J 1 base short, with 12 bases between. This clone occurred once. The assay was immunoSEQ multiplex PCR, and TCRdb's table has in-frame clones only and misses some. This sample has roughly 370,000 clones, with approximately 90% found just once. The sequenced sample was PBMCs. This TCR was sampled from a man between 35 and 55 years old with head and neck cancer. The V gene is TRBV5-6, the J gene TRBJ1-5; D might be TRBD1 (6 bases). The CDR3 loop is CASSVRGGSNQPQHF. The CDR3 region has the DNA TGTGCCAGCAGCGTCAGGGGTGGGAGCAATCAGCCCCAGCATTTT.